This paragraph reports one TCR beta chain. Its antigen is currently unknown. This sample is drawn from a study of cytomegalovirus exposure and HLA in healthy donors. The PCR was carried out with 60 Vbeta primers and 13 Jbeta primers. Clones were sequenced by immunoSEQ multiplex PCR, and TCRdb holds only the in-frame ones, with some missing. The profile shows some 150,000 clones, roughly 77% of them singletons. Study findings and constraints: Researchers had no immune exposure information except CMV serostatus available. There were about 160 TCR beta chains listed as cytomegalovirus-associated. With high specificity and sensitivity, the classifier reportedly diagnosed cytomegalovirus status. Presence/absence analyses took donor sequencing depth as roughly uniform.

The receptor comes from a man younger than 40 in good health and CMV-seropositive. The sample consisted of PBMCs.

The CDR3 is CASSQVGAYEQYF. DNA for the CDR3: TGCGCCAGCAGCCAGGTCGGGGCCTACGAGCAGTACTTC. The chain carries TRBV4-1 and TRBJ2-7; TRBD2 is a possible D gene (5 bases). CDR1 and CDR2 (germline): MGHRA, YSYEKL. V lost 3 bases and J lost 2, with 8 bases in between. The CDR3 is made up of 13 amino acids.